A single sample gave rise to the 31 T cell receptor beta chains below, sequenced in a study of molecular identifiers for immune sequencing clone quantification. From the PCR reads, TCRdb called clonotypes with MiXCR, one entry per CDR3 protein. The table records 490,000 or so distinct CDR3 sequences, about a quarter of them present only once. The source material was naive CD8+ T cells from blood, with Jurkat cell RNA spiked in. Subset given: FACS-sorted CD8+CD4-CCR7+CD45RA+ naive T cells. All receptors come from a human donor in good health. Some libraries in this study had Jurkat cell RNA spiked in.

V gene TRBV20-1 combines with J gene TRBJ2-3; possibly TRBD1 for D (6 bases). Germline V lookup: CDR1 DFQATT, CDR2 SNEGSKA (reference sequence). This CDR3 is built from 14 residues. Between the trimmed V and J ends, which lost 6 bases and 0 bases, there was a span of 13 bases. The CDR3 DNA follows: TGCAGTGCGGTCCACAGGGAAAGCACAGATACGCAGTATTTT. Amino acids: CSAVHRESTDTQYF.

This clonotype was recorded many times. V and J are TRBV4-3 and TRBJ2-3; D gene unclear. The germline gives CDR1 LGHNA, CDR2 YSLEER. V lost 1 base, J lost 3 bases, and 5 bases lay in between. The CDR3 extends over 13 amino acids. The CDR3 DNA sequence: TGCGCCAGCAGCCAAGCGACGACAGATACGCAGTATTTT. It yields the protein CASSQATTDTQYF.

In this sample, this clonotype turned up once. A read error may explain this, as a much larger clone is one base away. V is TRBV30 and J is TRBJ1-2; D gene unclear. The V gene's germline CDR1 is GTSNPN and CDR2 SVGIG (reference sequence). V was cut by 1 base and J by 4 bases, with 10 bases left in between. There are 13 residues in the CDR3. The CDR3 coding sequence is TGTGCCTGGAGTGAGTGGTTCGGCTATGGCTACACCTTC. It yields the protein CAWSEWFGYGYTF.

The V gene is TRBV7-6, the J gene TRBJ2-7; D tentatively fits TRBD1 or TRBD2 (5 bases each). Germline-derived CDR1 and CDR2 are SGHVS and FNYEAQ. V was cut by 4 bases and J by 5 bases, with 18 bases left in between. The CDR3 runs 15 residues. CDR3 nucleotide sequence: TGTGCCAGCAGCTCATCGGGGCGGGCTGGCGACGAGCAGTACTTC. It codes for CASSSSGRAGDEQYF. Based on the CDR3 plus reference TRBV7-6 and TRBJ2-7, the full variable domain is GAGVSQSPRYKVTKRGQDVALRCDPISGHVSLYWYRQALGQGPEFLTYFNYEAQQDKSGLPNDRFSAERPEGSISTLTIQRTEQRDSAMYRCASSSSGRAGDEQYFGPGTRLTVT.

On this clonotype: A single base separates this from a much larger clone, so it may be a read error. The rearrangement links TRBV4-1 to TRBJ2-7; TRBD2 matches at 7 bases. The CDR3 loop spans 15 amino acids. Germline CDR1 is MGHRA and CDR2 is YSYEKL. DNA for the CDR3: TGCGTCAGCAGCCAAGATGGGAGGGATCTGGGCGAGCAGTACTTC. The encoded protein is CVSSQDGRDLGEQYF.

As for this clonotype: Given a much more abundant clone one base away, this may be a read error. The V gene is TRBV7-2, the J gene TRBJ2-7; D remains unclear. This CDR3 comprises 14 residues. V lost 1 base and J lost 3, with 10 bases in between. CDR1 is SGHTA, CDR2 FQGNSA, per germline. In DNA form, the CDR3 reads TGTGCCAGCAGCTTAGGTGGGTTAGACTACGAGCAGTACTTC. Translated, it gives CASSLGGLDYEQYF.

Details on this clonotype: This may be a read error: a much more frequent sequence differs by one nucleotide. The CDR3: CASSSWPRKPQETQYF. CDR3 coding DNA: TGTGCCAGCAGTTCCTGGCCCCGCAAGCCCCAAGAGACCCAGTACTTC. This rearrangement joins TRBV6-6 to TRBJ2-5; D is unclear. CDR1 is MNHNY, CDR2 SVGAGI, per germline (reference sequence). Trimming took 4 bases from V and 1 from J, leaving 16 bases between them. This CDR3 region has 16 residues.

V is TRBV4-1 and J is TRBJ1-2; D gene uncertain. This CDR3 spans 16 amino acids. Trimming cost V 0 bases and J 4 bases, with 15 bases left between them. The germline V gene has CDR1 MGHRA and CDR2 YSYEKL. CDR3 amino acids: CASSQEISSWSYGYTF. CDR3 sequence (DNA): TGCGCCAGCAGCCAAGAGATCAGTAGTTGGTCCTATGGCTACACCTTC.

About this clonotype: The junction departs from the called germline gene at one end, perhaps through a read error. V is TRBV5-6 and J is TRBJ2-7, with unresolved D. The CDR3 sequence is 13 residues long. CDR1 and CDR2 (germline): SGHDT, YYEEEE. CDR3 residues: CAGSLVGSYEQYF. DNA of the CDR3: TGTGCCGGCAGCTTGGTGGGGTCCTACGAGCAGTACTTC.

Concerning this clonotype itself: A read error is likely, as this CDR3 ends without the conserved phenylalanine or tryptophan. The chain is built from TRBV5-6 and TRBJ1-3; no reliable D call. V was trimmed by 4 bases and J by 4 bases, leaving 6 bases between them. Germline V gene data show CDR1 as SGHDT and CDR2 as YYEEEE. This CDR3 is built from 12 residues. In DNA form, the CDR3 reads TGTGCCAGCAGCCCCTTGGGAAACACCATATATTCT. This codes for CASSPLGNTIYS.

The genes are TRBV6-5 and TRBJ2-3; D possibly corresponds to TRBD1 (6 bases). The V end lost 3 bases, the J end lost 3 bases, and 13 bases lay between the germline ends. The CDR3 is 15 residues long. The germline V gene encodes CDR1 MNHEY and CDR2 SVGAGI. The CDR3 nucleotides are TGTGCCAGCAGTTATGGGGGCTTTGAAACAGATACGCAGTATTTT. Translating it yields CASSYGGFETDTQYF.

Worth noting for this clonotype: A read error likely explains this, since a far larger clone differs by one base. This chain connects TRBV28 to TRBJ1-1; D not resolved. The germline gives CDR1 MDHEN, CDR2 SYDVKM. The CDR3 has 14 amino acids. The CDR3 coding sequence is TGTGCCAGCAGTTTTCGAGGAGTGAACACTGAAGCTTCCTTT. Translated: CASSFRGVNTEASF.

This clonotype was seen more than once but under ten times. The V and J genes are TRBV28 and TRBJ2-4; 10 bases align to TRBD2. The CDR3 sequence is 17 residues long. Germline CDR1 MDHEN, CDR2 SYDVKM. V was clipped by 4 bases and J by 3 bases; unmatched bases: 9. The CDR3 region is CASSSHPAGGFKNIQYF. In nucleotides, the CDR3 is TGTGCCAGCAGTTCTCACCCAGCGGGAGGGTTCAAAAACATTCAGTACTTC. The full variable domain, completed using reference TRBV28 and TRBJ2-4, is DVKVTQSSRYLVKRTGEKVFLECVQDMDHENMFWYRQDPGLGLRLIYFSYDVKMKEKGDIPEGYSVSREKKERFSLILESASTNQTSMYLCASSSHPAGGFKNIQYFGAGTRLSVL.

With respect to this clonotype: This may be a read error: a much more frequent sequence differs by one nucleotide. V is TRBV20-1 and J is TRBJ2-7; D unclear. Trimming pared 2 bases from V and 2 bases from J, leaving 10 bases between. Germline lookup yields CDR1 DFQATT and CDR2 SNEGSKA (reference sequence). CDR3 length equals 13 residues. The DNA for the CDR3 is TGCAGTGCTAGAAGCCCGTGGACCTACGAGCAGTACTTC. It yields the protein CSARSPWTYEQYF.

This clonotype was picked up a small number of times. The chain employs TRBV11-2 and TRBJ2-5; the match to TRBD2 covers 10 bases. Germline-derived CDR1 and CDR2 are SGHAT and FQNNGV. V trimming: 5 bases; J trimming: 2 bases; junction bases outside the gene matches: 5. The CDR3 loop spans 15 amino acids. Here the CDR3 DNA reads TGTGCCAGCAGCCTTCTAGCGGGAGATCAAGAGACCCAGTACTTC. Residues: CASSLLAGDQETQYF.

This clonotype has just a few counts. The chain uses TRBV5-1 and TRBJ2-1; D is perhaps TRBD2 (5 bases). CDR3 length: 20 residues. Germline CDR1 and CDR2: SGHRS and YFSETQ. V was pared by 5 bases and J by 1 base, with 28 bases between. In nucleotides, the CDR3 is TGCGCCAGCAGTGGTCCCGAGGGCCTTTTGAAATTGACGTCCTACAATGAGCAGTTCTTC. Its translation: CASSGPEGLLKLTSYNEQFF.

The chain is built from TRBV7-9 and TRBJ2-5, with TRBD2 matching over 15 bases. CDR3 length: 17 amino acids. J lost 5 bases, V lost 5 bases, and 9 bases had no gene match. Germline loops: CDR1 SEHNR, CDR2 FQNEAQ (reference sequence). CDR3 coding DNA: TGTGCCAGCAGCCCAAGGACTAGCGGGAGGGCCTTGGAGACCCAGTACTTC. It is translated as CASSPRTSGRALETQYF.

This clonotype was seen a few times. An end of the junction differs from the germline gene, which may be a read error. The V gene is TRBV6-2 or TRBV6-3, the J gene TRBJ2-7; 9 nucleotides agree with TRBD1. The CDR3 has 11 residues. The germline V gene has CDR1 MNHEY and CDR2 SVGEGT. The CDR3 DNA is TGTGCCATCGGACAGGGGTACGAGCAGCACTTC. Residues: CAIGQGYEQHF.

This rearrangement joins TRBV5-1 to TRBJ2-4, with a possible D match to TRBD2 (6 bases). There are 13 residues in the CDR3. The germline V gene has CDR1 SGHRS and CDR2 YFSETQ. The V and J ends lost 3 bases and 9 bases respectively, with 13 bases between them. In DNA, the CDR3 is TGCGCCAGCAGCTCCGACGGGGGAGGCATTCAGTACTTC. Protein product: CASSSDGGGIQYF.

V and J are TRBV27 and TRBJ1-1, with TRBD1 matching over 9 bases. V was pared by 6 bases and J by 5 bases, with 7 bases of the junction left unmatched. The CDR3 spans 14 residues. CDR1 and CDR2 (germline): MNHEY, SMNVEV (reference sequence). The CDR3 region is CASRPTGGFTEAFF. In nucleotides, the CDR3 is TGTGCCAGCAGACCTACAGGGGGCTTTACTGAAGCTTTCTTT.

This sequence joins TRBV28 and TRBJ2-3; 13 nucleotides align to TRBD2. Trimming removed 4 bases from V and 2 bases from J; junction bases left unmatched: 9. Looked up from germline, CDR1 is MDHEN and CDR2 is SYDVKM. The CDR3 covers 18 residues. CDR3 in DNA: TGTGCCAGCAGTTCCCCACTAGCGGGAGGGTCCCCCACAGATACGCAGTATTTT. Translating it yields CASSSPLAGGSPTDTQYF.

J is TRBJ1-1 and V is TRBV28; TRBD1 is a possible D gene (6 bases). Trimming pared 5 bases from V and 0 bases from J, leaving 16 bases between. Germline V gene sequence: CDR1 MDHEN, CDR2 SYDVKM. The CDR3 length is 16 residues. The CDR3 reads CASSPPLYRVNTEAFF. Written as DNA, the CDR3 is TGTGCCAGCAGTCCACCCCTTTACAGGGTGAACACTGAAGCTTTCTTT.

This clonotype showed up just once. It may be a read error: a sequence one base away is much more abundant. The chain uses TRBV9 and TRBJ2-2; D unclear. V was clipped by 0 bases and J by 5 bases, with 11 bases between them. Germline CDR1 is SGDLS and CDR2 is YYNGEE. The CDR3 has 15 amino acids. Here the CDR3 DNA reads TGTGCCAGCAGCGTAGACAATCTACCGACCGGGGAGCTGTTTTTT. Translating gives CASSVDNLPTGELFF.

This clonotype was counted ten times or more. The chain links TRBV21-1 to TRBJ1-1; the table's D call, TRBD1, was not checked against the DNA. TRBV21-1 is an annotated pseudogene. The CDR3 loop spans 17 amino acids. The chain's CDR3 is CASSKGDSRIMNTEAFF. CDR3 DNA sequence: TGTGCCAGCAGCAAAGGGGACAGTAGGATCATGAACACTGAAGCTTTCTTT.

This clonotype came up many times. The V and J genes are TRBV6-5 and TRBJ1-5; D gene ambiguous. CDR1 and CDR2 (germline): MNHEY, SVGAGI. The CDR3 has 13 residues. The germline V and J ends were trimmed by 2 bases and 6 bases, with 8 bases remaining between them. CDR3 coding DNA: TGTGCCAGCAGTTACGGGGAATCTCAGCCCCAGCATTTT. It translates to CASSYGESQPQHF.

The V gene is TRBV6-4, the J gene TRBJ1-2, with 10 bases lining up with TRBD1. The CDR3 runs to 16 residues. CDR1 and CDR2 (germline): MRHNA, SNTAGT. The junction had 12 bases not matched to a gene; V was cut back by 7 bases and J by 4 bases. This CDR3 reads CASTNSPGTGVYGYTF. DNA for the CDR3: TGTGCCAGCACCAATAGCCCGGGGACAGGGGTCTATGGCTACACCTTC.

This clonotype was counted many times. The chain couples TRBV7-9 to TRBJ1-1; a weak D match, TRBD1 (6 bases). The V end lost 7 bases, the J end lost 0 bases, and 18 bases lay between the germline ends. Germline lookup yields CDR1 SEHNR and CDR2 FQNEAQ (reference sequence). The CDR3 length is 16 residues. The CDR3 sequence: CASNHRDHYMNTEAFF. As DNA, the CDR3 is TGTGCCAGCAACCACAGGGACCATTACATGAACACTGAAGCTTTCTTT.

This clonotype turned up a few times. The chain is built from TRBV20-1 and TRBJ2-7; D remains unclear. Trimming took 5 bases from V and 2 from J, leaving 13 bases between them. Germline V gene lookup returns CDR1 DFQATT and CDR2 SNEGSKA (reference sequence). This CDR3 contains 13 residues. The CDR3, as DNA: TGCAGTGCTCCTGGTCCCATCCCCTACGAGCAGTACTTC. Residues: CSAPGPIPYEQYF.

There are many counts of this clonotype. The chain couples TRBV28 to TRBJ1-1; D might be TRBD1 (6 bases). The CDR3 length is 15 residues. Trimming took off 5 bases at V and 0 bases at J, with 13 bases between the two ends. Germline CDR1 reads MDHEN; CDR2 reads SYDVKM. The CDR3 bases are TGTGCCAGCAGTAAAGACAGGTTCATGAACACTGAAGCTTTCTTT. Translated, it gives CASSKDRFMNTEAFF.

The CDR3 loop reads CASSFSSGGHNEQFF. CDR3 coding DNA: TGTGCCAGCAGTTTCTCTAGCGGGGGGCATAATGAGCAGTTCTTC. This chain joins TRBV27 and TRBJ2-1; TRBD2 aligns across 11 bases. The junction had 5 bases not matched to a gene; V was cut back by 3 bases and J by 7 bases. Germline CDR1 is MNHEY and CDR2 is SMNVEV (reference sequence). This CDR3 contains 15 residues.

There are many counts of this clonotype. The V and J genes are TRBV4-3 and TRBJ1-2; D remains unclear. The CDR3 is 12 amino acids. Germline-derived CDR1 and CDR2 are LGHNA and YSLEER. V was cut by 3 bases and J by 6 bases, with 8 bases left in between. The CDR3 nucleotides are TGCGCCAGCAGCCAGGGAAGCGATGGCTACACCTTC. Translation: CASSQGSDGYTF.